This record looks at one T cell receptor beta chain sequence and its context. The entry originates in a study of T cells in Graves' hyperthyroidism and ophthalmopathy. Regions amplified from RNA transcripts were the TCR beta CDR3 regions. TCR CDR3 regions were first amplified by RT-PCR with HTBI primers. MiXCR was run by TCRdb on the multiplex PCR reads, yielding one entry per CDR3 protein. The profile shows around 580,000 distinct CDR3 sequences, about a sixth of them singletons. The ends lost 3 bases at V and 0 bases at J; junction bases unmatched: 14. Germline loops: CDR1 LNHDA, CDR2 SQIVND (reference sequence). The CDR3 runs 19 residues.

V and J are TRBV19 and TRBJ1-5; TRBD1 aligns across 7 bases. The receptor's source is a woman between 18 and 30 years old with Graves' hyperthyroidism. The sample consisted of blood. The CDR3 nucleotides read TGTGCCAGTAGTATCCCGACAGGGACATTTTCCTATAGCAATCAGCCCCAGCATTTT. Amino acid sequence: CASSIPTGTFSYSNQPQHF.